A single TCR beta chain is shown here with its context. These data are taken from a study of technical replicates of blood from a few donors. V lost 0 bases to trimming and J lost 5 bases, with 14 bases between them. Per germline, CDR1 KGHSH and CDR2 LQKENI. The CDR3 loop spans 15 amino acids. Sequenced by immunoSEQ multiplex PCR; TCRdb stores in-frame clones only, minus some. The sample lists approximately 76,000 clones; about 86% were seen once. V gene TRBV18 combines with J gene TRBJ2-7, with TRBD1 as a possible D gene (6 bases). The clonotype comes from a human donor in good health. Some clones in this sample may be carry-over from other donors' samples. The source material was PBMCs. The DNA of the CDR3 is TGTGCCAGCTCACCACCGGTGGTCAGGGGACACGAGCAGTACTTC. Its protein product is CASSPPVVRGHEQYF. Supplemented by reference TRBV18 and TRBJ2-7, the full variable domain reads NAGVMQNPRHLVRRRGQEARLRCSPMKGHSHVYWYRQLPEEGLKFMVYLQKENIIDESGMPKERFSAEFPKEGPSILRIQQVVRGDSAAYFCASSPPVVRGHEQYFGPGTRLTVT.